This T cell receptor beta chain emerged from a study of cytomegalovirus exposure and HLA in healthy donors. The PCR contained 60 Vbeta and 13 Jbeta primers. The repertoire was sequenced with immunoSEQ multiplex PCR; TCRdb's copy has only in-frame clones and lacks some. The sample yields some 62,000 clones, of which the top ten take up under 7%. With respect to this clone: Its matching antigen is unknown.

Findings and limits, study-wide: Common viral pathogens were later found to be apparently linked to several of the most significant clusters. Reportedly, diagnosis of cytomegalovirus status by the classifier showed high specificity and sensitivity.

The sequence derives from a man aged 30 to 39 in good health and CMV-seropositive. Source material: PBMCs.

The CDR3 sequence: CAWRAGLNTGELFF. The CDR3 DNA reads TGTGCCTGGAGAGCTGGACTGAACACCGGGGAGCTGTTTTTT. The chain uses TRBV30 and TRBJ2-2; TRBD2 is a possible D gene (5 bases). CDR1 is GTSNPN and CDR2 is SVGIG in the germline V gene (reference sequence). CDR3 size: 14 residues. V lost 3 bases to trimming and J lost 1 base, with 9 bases between them.